A selection of T cell receptor beta chains follows, all from one sample in a study of T cell responses to AZD1222 COVID-19 vaccine. Sequencing used immunoSEQ multiplex PCR; TCRdb keeps in-frame clones, though not all of them. The sample shows about 120,000 clones, roughly 90% of them seen only once. The starting material was peripheral blood, obtained on day 0 of AZD1222 vaccination. Every receptor here comes from an adult in good health. Both conserved end residues are part of each CDR3. The D gene is left open where the match is weak. The size field is filled for only some rows; it gives once, few, many or a size class.

v_gene: TRBV2; abundance: -; d_gene: -; j_gene: TRBJ1-5; CDR3aa: CASSGGHPFEGWPQHF; CDR3nt: TGTGCCAGCAGTGGGGGACATCCGTTTGAGGGTTGGCCCCAGCATTTT
v_gene: TRBV29-1; abundance: -; d_gene: -; j_gene: TRBJ1-1; CDR3aa: CSGRGGLHTEAFF; CDR3nt: TGCAGCGGAAGGGGGGGGCTACACACTGAAGCTTTCTTT
v_gene: TRBV6-5; abundance: once; d_gene: -; j_gene: TRBJ2-7; CDR3aa: CASKAPTYEQYF; CDR3nt: TGTGCCAGCAAGGCTCCTACCTACGAGCAGTACTTC
v_gene: TRBV11-3; abundance: few; d_gene: TRBD2; j_gene: TRBJ2-3; CDR3aa: CASSLGGTSGATDTQYF; CDR3nt: TGTGCCAGCAGCTTAGGTGGGACTAGCGGGGCCACAGATACGCAGTATTTT
v_gene: TRBV5-1; abundance: -; d_gene: TRBD1; j_gene: TRBJ1-1; CDR3aa: CASSQRDRGTEAFF; CDR3nt: TGCGCCAGCAGCCAGCGCGACAGGGGCACTGAAGCTTTCTTT
v_gene: TRBV15; abundance: -; d_gene: TRBD2; j_gene: TRBJ2-7; CDR3aa: CATSRPGLAGYNEQYF; CDR3nt: TGTGCCACCAGCAGGCCCGGCCTAGCGGGGTACAACGAGCAGTACTTC
v_gene: TRBV6-5; abundance: -; d_gene: -; j_gene: TRBJ1-1; CDR3aa: CASSPPGNTEAFF; CDR3nt: TGTGCCAGCAGTCCCCCGGGGAACACTGAAGCTTTCTTT
v_gene: TRBV10-3; abundance: -; d_gene: -; j_gene: TRBJ1-1; CDR3aa: CAISDPRTSEAFF; CDR3nt: TGTGCCATCAGTGACCCCCGGACAAGTGAAGCTTTCTTT
v_gene: TRBV25-1; abundance: -; d_gene: TRBD1; j_gene: TRBJ1-1; CDR3aa: CASSGTGKFAEAFF; CDR3nt: TGTGCCAGCAGTGGGACAGGGAAGTTTGCTGAAGCTTTCTTT
v_gene: TRBV11-2; abundance: -; d_gene: TRBD2; j_gene: TRBJ2-7; CDR3aa: CASSLLSGTSGYEQYF; CDR3nt: TGTGCCAGCAGCTTACTCTCCGGGACTAGCGGATACGAGCAGTACTTC
v_gene: TRBV12-5; abundance: -; d_gene: -; j_gene: TRBJ1-4; CDR3aa: CASGLVEVRTNEKLFF; CDR3nt: TGTGCTAGTGGTTTGGTAGAGGTTAGGACTAATGAAAAACTGTTTTTT
v_gene: TRBV5-1; abundance: -; d_gene: -; j_gene: TRBJ2-3; CDR3aa: CASSLSGFRDTQYF; CDR3nt: TGCGCCAGCAGCTTATCAGGGTTTCGGGATACGCAGTATTTT
v_gene: TRBV12-2; abundance: -; d_gene: -; j_gene: TRBJ2-7; CDR3aa: CASRFLAGGQCAGPYEQYF; CDR3nt: TGTGCAAGTCGCTTCCTAGCGGGGGGGCAATGTGCTGGGCCCTACGAGCAGTACTTC
v_gene: TRBV12-5; abundance: -; d_gene: -; j_gene: TRBJ1-2; CDR3aa: CASGLPGAPGYGYTF; CDR3nt: TGTGCTAGTGGCCTCCCGGGGGCACCGGGGTATGGCTACACCTTC
v_gene: TRBV6-2/TRBV6-3; abundance: once; d_gene: -; j_gene: TRBJ1-5; CDR3aa: CASSYGGGSNQPQHF; CDR3nt: TGTGCCAGCAGTTACGGAGGGGGGAGCAATCAGCCCCAGCATTTT
v_gene: TRBV3-1/TRBV3-2; abundance: few; d_gene: TRBD1; j_gene: TRBJ2-7; CDR3aa: CASSQAGGGYEQYF; CDR3nt: TGTGCCAGCAGCCAAGCAGGGGGCGGCTACGAGCAGTACTTC
v_gene: TRBV6-5; abundance: -; d_gene: TRBD1; j_gene: TRBJ1-2; CDR3aa: CASRTGGEDYGYTF; CDR3nt: TGTGCCAGCAGGACAGGGGGCGAGGACTATGGCTACACCTTC
v_gene: TRBV28; abundance: -; d_gene: -; j_gene: TRBJ1-2; CDR3aa: CASTPGSYGYTF; CDR3nt: TGTGCCAGCACCCCAGGCAGTTATGGCTACACCTTC
v_gene: TRBV5-4; abundance: -; d_gene: TRBD1; j_gene: TRBJ1-2; CDR3aa: CASSPGQGFYGYTF; CDR3nt: TGTGCCAGCAGCCCGGGACAGGGATTTTATGGCTACACCTTC
v_gene: TRBV19; abundance: -; d_gene: TRBD1; j_gene: TRBJ2-7; CDR3aa: CASSMGRDRGESGYEQYF; CDR3nt: TGTGCCAGTAGTATGGGGCGGGACAGGGGTGAGTCAGGCTACGAGCAGTACTTC
v_gene: TRBV7-9; abundance: -; d_gene: -; j_gene: TRBJ1-1; CDR3aa: CASSLLGRITEAFF; CDR3nt: TGTGCCAGCAGCTTACTGGGACGAATCACTGAAGCTTTCTTT
v_gene: TRBV4-1; abundance: -; d_gene: TRBD2; j_gene: TRBJ2-1; CDR3aa: CASSPNSGAGTSYNEQFF; CDR3nt: TGCGCCAGCAGTCCTAACTCTGGAGCGGGGACCTCCTACAATGAGCAGTTCTTC
v_gene: TRBV7-9; abundance: -; d_gene: TRBD1; j_gene: TRBJ2-2; CDR3aa: CASRQTGADGELFF; CDR3nt: TGTGCCAGCAGACAGACAGGGGCGGACGGGGAGCTGTTTTTT
v_gene: TRBV3-1/TRBV3-2; abundance: few; d_gene: TRBD2; j_gene: TRBJ2-3; CDR3aa: CASSQDYGGVGADTQYF; CDR3nt: TGTGCCAGCAGCCAAGATTACGGGGGGGTTGGCGCAGATACGCAGTATTTT
v_gene: TRBV4-1; abundance: -; d_gene: -; j_gene: TRBJ1-5; CDR3aa: CASSQLYVGPHQPQHF; CDR3nt: TGCGCCAGCAGCCAGCTATATGTAGGACCTCATCAGCCCCAGCATTTT
v_gene: TRBV19; abundance: -; d_gene: TRBD1; j_gene: TRBJ2-1; CDR3aa: CASSIDPGQGNEQFF; CDR3nt: TGTGCCAGTAGTATAGATCCGGGACAGGGCAATGAGCAGTTCTTC
v_gene: TRBV5-8; abundance: medium-sized; d_gene: TRBD1; j_gene: TRBJ1-2; CDR3aa: CASSRTGGRDGYTF; CDR3nt: TGTGCCAGCAGCCGGACAGGGGGAAGAGATGGCTACACCTTC
v_gene: TRBV28; abundance: -; d_gene: TRBD1; j_gene: TRBJ1-5; CDR3aa: CASSFRAGGGQPQHF; CDR3nt: TGTGCCAGCAGTTTCCGGGCAGGGGGCGGTCAGCCCCAGCATTTT
v_gene: TRBV3-1/TRBV3-2; abundance: -; d_gene: TRBD1; j_gene: TRBJ1-1; CDR3aa: CASSPDRRNRRTEAFF; CDR3nt: TGTGCCAGCAGCCCGGACAGGAGAAACAGGAGAACTGAAGCTTTCTTT
v_gene: TRBV11-2; abundance: -; d_gene: -; j_gene: TRBJ1-6; CDR3aa: CASSSGGWGSNSPLHF; CDR3nt: TGTGCCAGCAGCTCCGGGGGGTGGGGCAGTAATTCACCCCTCCACTTT
v_gene: TRBV19; abundance: -; d_gene: -; j_gene: TRBJ2-2; CDR3aa: CASSPQGVTGELFF; CDR3nt: TGTGCCAGTAGTCCTCAGGGTGTGACCGGGGAGCTGTTTTTT
v_gene: TRBV5-1; abundance: -; d_gene: -; j_gene: TRBJ1-3; CDR3aa: CASSPDPISGNTIYF; CDR3nt: TGCGCCAGCAGCCCCGACCCGATCTCTGGAAACACCATATATTTT
v_gene: TRBV2; abundance: -; d_gene: -; j_gene: TRBJ1-1; CDR3aa: CASFKERNTEAFF; CDR3nt: TGTGCCAGCTTTAAAGAGAGGAACACTGAAGCTTTCTTT
v_gene: TRBV24-1; abundance: -; d_gene: -; j_gene: TRBJ1-2; CDR3aa: CATSLFHESYGYTF; CDR3nt: TGTGCCACCAGTTTATTTCATGAATCTTATGGCTACACCTTC
v_gene: TRBV10-3; abundance: -; d_gene: TRBD2; j_gene: TRBJ2-3; CDR3aa: CAITRRSGGSTDTQYF; CDR3nt: TGTGCCATCACCCGCCGCAGCGGGGGGAGCACAGATACGCAGTATTTT
v_gene: TRBV5-1; abundance: -; d_gene: TRBD1; j_gene: TRBJ1-2; CDR3aa: CASSLGDRDIYGYTF; CDR3nt: TGCGCCAGCAGCTTGGGTGACAGGGATATATATGGCTACACCTTC
v_gene: TRBV7-9; abundance: -; d_gene: -; j_gene: TRBJ1-4; CDR3aa: CASSMTGPNEKLFF; CDR3nt: TGTGCCAGCAGCATGACAGGTCCTAATGAAAAACTGTTTTTT
v_gene: TRBV9; abundance: -; d_gene: -; j_gene: TRBJ2-3; CDR3aa: CASGVTGGDTQYF; CDR3nt: TGTGCCAGCGGGGTGACTGGAGGAGATACGCAGTATTTT
v_gene: TRBV7-9; abundance: -; d_gene: TRBD2; j_gene: TRBJ2-1; CDR3aa: CASSLVIAGGPHEQFF; CDR3nt: TGTGCCAGCAGCTTAGTAATAGCGGGGGGGCCCCATGAGCAGTTCTTC
v_gene: TRBV5-1; abundance: -; d_gene: TRBD1; j_gene: TRBJ1-2; CDR3aa: CASSPGQGHGYTF; CDR3nt: TGCGCCAGCAGCCCAGGACAGGGCCATGGCTACACCTTC
v_gene: TRBV5-6; abundance: -; d_gene: -; j_gene: TRBJ1-1; CDR3aa: CASSLGRRPSEAFF; CDR3nt: TGTGCCAGCAGCCTCGGGAGGCGCCCCTCTGAAGCTTTCTTT
v_gene: TRBV18; abundance: -; d_gene: TRBD1; j_gene: TRBJ1-4; CDR3aa: CASSPRSIQGAVDLQTTNEKLFF; CDR3nt: TGTGCCAGCTCGCCACGGAGCATACAGGGGGCGGTTGATCTACAGACAACTAATGAAAAACTGTTTTTT
v_gene: TRBV7-3; abundance: once; d_gene: -; j_gene: TRBJ2-7; CDR3aa: CASSLVGKPITYEQYF; CDR3nt: TGTGCCAGCAGCTTAGTGGGGAAGCCGATAACCTACGAGCAGTACTTC
v_gene: TRBV7-3; abundance: -; d_gene: -; j_gene: TRBJ2-3; CDR3aa: CASSRNGRADTQYF; CDR3nt: TGTGCCAGCAGCCGGAATGGGCGGGCAGATACGCAGTATTTT
v_gene: TRBV6-2/TRBV6-3; abundance: once; d_gene: TRBD2; j_gene: TRBJ2-3; CDR3aa: CASSYDPSGGTDTQYF; CDR3nt: TGTGCCAGCAGTTACGATCCTAGCGGGGGGACAGATACGCAGTATTTT
v_gene: TRBV12-5; abundance: -; d_gene: -; j_gene: TRBJ2-6; CDR3aa: CASGLSVSGANVLTF; CDR3nt: TGTGCTAGTGGTTTGTCGGTCTCTGGGGCCAACGTCCTGACTTTC
v_gene: TRBV7-9; abundance: -; d_gene: -; j_gene: TRBJ1-5; CDR3aa: CASSGRLENQPQHF; CDR3nt: TGTGCCAGCAGCGGCCGACTTGAAAATCAGCCCCAGCATTTT
v_gene: TRBV2; abundance: -; d_gene: TRBD1; j_gene: TRBJ1-3; CDR3aa: CASSGTGANVLNF; CDR3nt: TGTGCCAGCAGCGGGACAGGGGCCAACGTTTTGAATTTT